These T cell receptor beta chains were read from a single sample in a study of OX40 agonist ivuxolimab in advanced cancers. Clones were sequenced by immunoSEQ multiplex PCR, and TCRdb holds only the in-frame ones, with some missing. The data hold 65,000 to 80,000 clones, with roughly nine tenths observed a single time. The source was CD4+ or CD8+ T cells sorted from blood, collected in a trial of the OX40 agonist ivuxolimab. These TCRs come from an adult with an advanced solid tumor such as melanoma, head and neck, liver or kidney cancer. The CDR3 runs from the conserved cysteine through the conserved F or W. Fields, in order: D gene, clone size, V gene, J gene, CDR3 DNA, CDR3 protein. A D gene is named only where the DNA matches it firmly. Size tells how often a clone was seen (once, few, many) or the class of an expanded clone, and some rows leave it out.

TRBD1	once	TRBV15	TRBJ2-3	TGTGCCTCCAGCGACAGGGACACAGATACGCAGTATTTT	CASSDRDTDTQYF
.	.	TRBV7-9	TRBJ2-7	TGTGCCAGCAGCTTAGAGGGCCGCTTTTACGAGCAGTACTTC	CASSLEGRFYEQYF
TRBD2	few	TRBV7-9	TRBJ2-7	TGTGCCAGCAGCCTCCCGGGACTAGTCTACGAGCAGTACTTC	CASSLPGLVYEQYF
TRBD2	.	TRBV7-8	TRBJ2-5	TGTGCCAGCAGCACTACTAGCGGGCAACAAGAGACCCAGTACTTC	CASSTTSGQQETQYF
.	.	TRBV27	TRBJ1-2	TGTGCCAGCAGTTTTGCAGCTGGGGGCAACTATGGCTACACCTTC	CASSFAAGGNYGYTF
TRBD2	.	TRBV7-3	TRBJ2-5	TGTGCCAGCAGCCCGGCTAGCGGAACCCAAGAGACCCAGTACTTC	CASSPASGTQETQYF
.	few	TRBV28	TRBJ1-1	TGTGCCAGCAGGCTACAGGGATTGGCTGAAGCTTTCTTT	CASRLQGLAEAFF
TRBD1	.	TRBV28	TRBJ1-2	TGTGCCAGCAGACATACAGACAGGGATATAGAAGGCTACACCTTC	CASRHTDRDIEGYTF
TRBD2	.	TRBV11-3	TRBJ2-3	TGTGCCAGCAGCTTAGTTTCGCGCGGGAGGTCAGATACGCAGTATTTT	CASSLVSRGRSDTQYF
.	.	TRBV28	TRBJ1-5	TGTGCCAGCACCACTGAAGGGTTTTATCAGCCCCAGCATTTT	CASTTEGFYQPQHF
TRBD1	.	TRBV27	TRBJ2-1	TGTGCCAGCAGTTACAGGGGAAGGAATGAGCAGTTCTTC	CASSYRGRNEQFF
.	.	TRBV13	TRBJ2-1	TGTGCCAGCAGCTTATGGAGCGAAAATGAGCAGTTCTTC	CASSLWSENEQFF
.	.	TRBV4-2	TRBJ2-7	TGTGCCAGCAGCCAAGGCCCCCGAGCGGAGTCCTACGAGCAGTACTTC	CASSQGPRAESYEQYF
.	.	TRBV4-2	TRBJ1-5	TGTGCCAGCAGCCATTTAGGGGGGGGGCGTCAGCCCCAGCATTTT	CASSHLGGGRQPQHF
.	.	TRBV11-2	TRBJ1-2	TGTGCCAGCAGCTTAGTTAGCTTGGGTGGCTACACCTTC	CASSLVSLGGYTF
.	.	TRBV28	TRBJ1-1	TGTGCCAGCAGACCGGAGAGTTGGGTGAGAGCTTTCTTT	CASRPESWVRAFF
.	.	TRBV7-9	TRBJ2-7	TGTGCCAGCAGCTTAGACCCGGTGGGCTACGAGCAGTACTTC	CASSLDPVGYEQYF
.	once	TRBV27	TRBJ2-3	TGTGCCACCAAGACGGCGGAGGAATCAGATACGCAGTATTTT	CATKTAEESDTQYF
TRBD2	.	TRBV28	TRBJ2-1	TGTGCCAGCAGTTATATAACTGGGAGGGACTCCTACAATGAGCAGTTCTTC	CASSYITGRDSYNEQFF
.	.	TRBV9	TRBJ2-2	TGTGCCAGCAGCGTAGTAAGCACCGGGGAGCTGTTTTTT	CASSVVSTGELFF
.	once	TRBV12-5	TRBJ2-3	TGTGCTAGTGGTTTGGCCGTTAGCGGTGCAGATACGCAGTATTTT	CASGLAVSGADTQYF
TRBD1	.	TRBV4-2	TRBJ2-7	TGTGCCAGCAGCCTGGAGACAGGGGTTCCCTACGAGCAGTACTTC	CASSLETGVPYEQYF
.	.	TRBV30	TRBJ2-7	TGTGCCTGGAGTGTAACAGGGGGGGACTACGAGCAGTACTTC	CAWSVTGGDYEQYF
.	once	TRBV9	TRBJ2-7	TGTGCCAGCAGCCCCGAGGGTGGCGGGGCCTCCTACGAGCAGTACTTC	CASSPEGGGASYEQYF
.	.	TRBV15	TRBJ1-5	TGTGCCACCAGCAGAGATTGGAGCAATCAGCCCCAGCATTTT	CATSRDWSNQPQHF
TRBD1	once	TRBV15	TRBJ1-2	TGTGCCACCAGCAGAGGGACAGGCTATGGCTACACCTTC	CATSRGTGYGYTF
TRBD1	once	TRBV13	TRBJ1-6	TGTGCCAGCAGCTTTATTAGCTCGACAGGGTATAATTCACCCCTCCACTTT	CASSFISSTGYNSPLHF
TRBD1	.	TRBV7-8	TRBJ2-7	TGTGCCAGCAGCACGGGACAGGGAATGTACGAGCAGTACTTC	CASSTGQGMYEQYF
.	.	TRBV11-2	TRBJ1-4	TGTGCCAGCAGCACCGGGACGGCCGGGGAGTATGGTGAAAAACTGTTTTTT	CASSTGTAGEYGEKLFF
.	.	TRBV7-9	TRBJ2-3	TGTGCCAGCAGCCCTGCTGGGTCATATAGATTCGCAGATACGCAGTATTTT	CASSPAGSYRFADTQYF
TRBD1	.	TRBV7-8	TRBJ2-2	TGTGCCAGCAGCCCACCTGGGGACAGCTACACCGGGGAGCTGTTTTTT	CASSPPGDSYTGELFF
TRBD1	.	TRBV28	TRBJ1-3	TGTGCCAGCAGTGAGGGACAGGGCTCTGGAAACACCATATATTTT	CASSEGQGSGNTIYF
.	.	TRBV28	TRBJ2-3	TGTGCCAGCAGTCTTACCCGGGGTCCCACAGATACGCAGTATTTT	CASSLTRGPTDTQYF
.	.	TRBV11-3	TRBJ2-5	TGTGCCAGCAGCTTAGTGGGCAGGGGGGAAGGAGAGACCCAGTACTTC	CASSLVGRGEGETQYF
TRBD1	.	TRBV7-9	TRBJ2-1	TGTGCCAGCAGCGAAGGACAGGGTTCGAGGGTTTACAATGAGCAGTTCTTC	CASSEGQGSRVYNEQFF
TRBD2	.	TRBV9	TRBJ2-1	TGTGCCAGCAGCGTAGGGGGAGGGATCTACAATGAGCAGTTCTTC	CASSVGGGIYNEQFF
.	.	TRBV9	TRBJ1-1	TGTGCCAGCAGCGTTGGCCGAGGGATGGACACTGAAGCTTTCTTT	CASSVGRGMDTEAFF
.	.	TRBV7-9	TRBJ1-2	TGTGCCAGCAGCTACCCGGGACAAGAGGGCTACACCTTC	CASSYPGQEGYTF
.	.	TRBV21-1	TRBJ2-3	TGTGCCAGCATCATGACAGGGAGAACAGATACGCAGTATTTT	CASIMTGRTDTQYF
.	.	TRBV6-5	TRBJ2-7	TGTGCCAGCAGGGGAGGGGGTAACCCCTACGAGCAGTACTTC	CASRGGGNPYEQYF
.	once	TRBV6-1	TRBJ2-7	TGTGCCAGCGGAATCTACGAGCAGTACTTC	CASGIYEQYF
.	.	TRBV29-1	TRBJ1-4	TGCAGCGTTGTGTCGCGGGAAAAACTGTTTTTT	CSVVSREKLFF
.	.	TRBV27	TRBJ1-2	TGTGCCAGCAGTTTATCCAAGGGCTATGGCTACACCTTC	CASSLSKGYGYTF
.	once	TRBV13	TRBJ1-4	TGTGCCAGCAGTCAAGGTGAAAAACTGTTTTTT	CASSQGEKLFF
TRBD1	once	TRBV7-6	TRBJ2-2	TGTGCCAGCAGCTGGGGGACAGGGGAGGCCGGGGAGCTGTTTTTT	CASSWGTGEAGELFF
.	.	TRBV9	TRBJ1-4	TGTGCCAGCAGCGTTGGTGGGGAAAGTAATGAAAAACTGTTTTTT	CASSVGGESNEKLFF
TRBD2	once	TRBV28	TRBJ2-7	TGTGCCAGCAGTTTGGGGGGGACGGGCCTAAGCTCCTACGAGCAGTACTTC	CASSLGGTGLSSYEQYF
TRBD2	.	TRBV5-4	TRBJ2-1	TGTGCCAGCAGCTTGTTTGTTGCTAGCGGATATGGATCCTACAATGAGCAGTTCTTC	CASSLFVASGYGSYNEQFF
TRBD1	.	TRBV19	TRBJ2-5	TGTGCCAGTAGTATTATCAGGGGGTCGGAGACCCAGTACTTC	CASSIIRGSETQYF
.	.	TRBV13	TRBJ2-1	TGTGCCAGCACCTCCGGGACGAACAATGAGCAGTTCTTC	CASTSGTNNEQFF
.	few	TRBV9	TRBJ2-1	TGTGCCAGCAGCGCGGACGGAGTATCCTACAATGAGCAGTTCTTC	CASSADGVSYNEQFF
.	.	TRBV4-2	TRBJ2-6	TGTGCCAGCAGCCAAGATAGCTCTGGGGCCAACGTCCTGACTTTC	CASSQDSSGANVLTF
.	.	TRBV7-9	TRBJ2-1	TGTGCCAGCAGCTTGGGGTCCCGGAGGGATGAGCAGTTCTTC	CASSLGSRRDEQFF
TRBD2	.	TRBV9	TRBJ2-3	TGTGCCAGCAGCGTTAGGACTAGCAGCACAGATACGCAGTATTTT	CASSVRTSSTDTQYF
.	.	TRBV7-9	TRBJ2-2	TGTGCCAGCAGCTTAGATGGGGGGCCCTTTTCGAACACCGGGGAGCTGTTTTTT	CASSLDGGPFSNTGELFF